The 21 T cell receptor beta chains reported below all come from one sample, sequenced in a study of blood T cell repertoires in COVID-19. Here immunoSEQ multiplex PCR was the method, and the copy in TCRdb shows in-frame clones only, minus some. This sample has some 330,000 clones; 92% occur once, and the top ten carry around a sixth. Sequences were obtained from PBMCs or T cells enriched from blood (not recorded which). These receptor sequences come from a young woman who had recovered from COVID-19.

V usage is TRBV24-1 and J usage is TRBJ2-5; 15 bases fit TRBD2. The J segment lost 5 bases and the V segment lost 6 bases, leaving 6 bases of the junction unmatched. The germline gives CDR1 KGHDR, CDR2 SFDVKD. This CDR3 comprises 16 residues. DNA for the CDR3: TGTGCCACCAGTATGCCGGGACTAGCGGGAGGCGAGACCCAGTACTTC. This sequence encodes CATSMPGLAGGETQYF.

The chain combines TRBV7-6 with TRBJ2-2, with a weak D call TRBD1 (5 bases). Germline CDR1 is SGHVS and CDR2 is FNYEAQ. V gave up 5 bases and J gave up 0 bases, with 10 bases separating them. The CDR3 is 15 amino acids. The CDR3 region has the DNA TGTGCCAGCAGCCGTACAGGCTCGAACACCGGGGAGCTGTTTTTT. This sequence encodes CASSRTGSNTGELFF.

This chain joins TRBV10-3 and TRBJ1-2, with D possibly being TRBD1 (5 bases). The CDR3 is 16 residues long. Trimming stripped 2 bases from V and 3 bases from J, with 16 bases between. Looked up from germline, CDR1 is ENHRY and CDR2 is SYGVKD. This CDR3 is CAISEPIDRQHYGYTF. The CDR3 nucleotides read TGTGCCATCAGTGAGCCTATAGATAGACAGCACTATGGCTACACCTTC.

V gene TRBV4-3 combines with J gene TRBJ1-5; D is ambiguous. CDR3 size: 15 residues. CDR1 is LGHNA, CDR2 YSLEER, per germline. Trimming stripped 4 bases from V and 3 bases from J, with 13 bases between. The DNA of the CDR3 is TGCGCCAGCAGCCTCGAAGCAGGTTCCAATCAGCCCCAGCATTTT. As protein: CASSLEAGSNQPQHF.

The V call is TRBV7-2, the J call TRBJ2-4; 12 bases map to TRBD2. This CDR3 is 17 amino acids long. Germline CDR1 and CDR2: SGHTA and FQGNSA. Trimming cost V 0 bases and J 0 bases; bases outside gene matches: 0. The DNA for the CDR3 is TGTGCCAGCAGCTTAGCGGGACTAGCGGGAGCCAAAAACATTCAGTACTTC. It is translated as CASSLAGLAGAKNIQYF.

The rearrangement links TRBV3-1 (or the pseudogene TRBV3-2) to TRBJ2-1; tentatively, D is TRBD2 (5 bases). Per germline, CDR1 LGHDT and CDR2 YNNKEL (reference sequence). The V end lost 3 bases, the J end lost 0 bases, and 15 bases lay between the germline ends. The CDR3 is 17 residues long. The CDR3 loop is CASSHPRATSSYNEQFF. CDR3 bases: TGTGCCAGCAGCCACCCGAGGGCGACGAGCTCCTACAATGAGCAGTTCTTC.

In DNA form, the CDR3 reads TGTGCCAGCAGTGAAGCCAGCGGGAGGACCACAGATACGCAGTATTTT. It translates to CASSEASGRTTDTQYF. The chain has TRBV6-1 and TRBJ2-3, with 9 bases that match TRBD2. Trimming took 0 bases from V and 2 from J; bases not matched to a gene: 3. This CDR3 spans 16 amino acids. The germline V gene has CDR1 MNHNS and CDR2 SASEGT.

This chain joins TRBV29-1 and TRBJ2-7, with 7 bases aligning to TRBD2. The germline V gene encodes CDR1 SQVTM and CDR2 ANQGSEA. There are 16 residues in the CDR3. V was pared by 7 bases and J by 2 bases, with 17 bases of the junction left unmatched. The CDR3 region has the DNA TGCAGCGCTACTCCCCCTGGACTAGATCCGACCTACGAGCAGTACTTC. Protein product: CSATPPGLDPTYEQYF.

This clone was recorded only once. The chain links TRBV18 to TRBJ1-2, with 8 positions matching TRBD1. The CDR3 totals 14 residues. Germline-derived CDR1 and CDR2 are KGHSH and LQKENI. V shed 5 bases and J 4 bases; nucleotides not matched to a gene: 6. CDR3 coding DNA: TGTGCCAGCTCATCAGGGGGCGCCAGCTATGGCTACACCTTC. It yields the protein CASSSGGASYGYTF. The full variable domain, in which reference TRBV18 and TRBJ1-2 provide the parts outside the CDR3, is NAGVMQNPRHLVRRRGQEARLRCSPMKGHSHVYWYRQLPEEGLKFMVYLQKENIIDESGMPKERFSAEFPKEGPSILRIQQVVRGDSAAYFCASSSGGASYGYTFGSGTRLTVV.

The V gene is TRBV5-4, the J gene TRBJ2-3; 8 bases fit TRBD2. Germline CDR1 is SGHNT and CDR2 is YYREEE (reference sequence). V shed 4 bases, J shed 3 bases, and the junction held 10 bases outside the gene matches. The CDR3 covers 16 residues. CDR3 in amino acids: CASSRGLAGRTDTQYF. The CDR3 DNA reads as TGTGCCAGCAGCCGCGGACTAGCTGGTAGAACAGATACGCAGTATTTT.

This sequence joins TRBV6-5 and TRBJ2-1, with TRBD1 identical over 9 bases. The CDR3 consists of 14 residues. Germline CDR1 reads MNHEY; CDR2 reads SVGAGI. J was trimmed by 4 bases and V by 6 bases; bases with no gene match: 4. The CDR3 nucleotides are TGTGCCAGCAGACTAGGACAGGGGTACAATGAGCAGTTCTTC. Amino acids: CASRLGQGYNEQFF.

The chain joins TRBV23-1 to TRBJ2-5, with D tentatively TRBD1 (5 bases). TRBV23-1 qualifies as an ORF whose function is uncertain. The CDR3 is made up of 14 amino acids. Deletions cut 6 bases from V and 3 bases from J, with 14 bases between. The CDR3 is CASRPSQGEETQYF. In nucleotides, the CDR3 is TGCGCCAGCAGGCCCAGTCAGGGTGAAGAGACCCAGTACTTC.

J is TRBJ1-4 and V is TRBV7-9, with TRBD1 matching 9 bases. Trimming took 4 bases from V and 1 from J; bases not matched to a gene: 7. Germline V gene lookup returns CDR1 SEHNR and CDR2 FQNEAQ (reference sequence). CDR3 length: 17 residues. CDR3 nucleotide sequence: TGTGCCAGCAGCTCGGGACAGGGAGGCGGAACTAATGAAAAACTGTTTTTT. Its protein is CASSSGQGGGTNEKLFF.

This clone has a handful of counts. The CDR3 DNA reads TGTGCCAGCTCACCGGCTAGCGGGCAAGAGACCCAGTACTTC. Amino acids: CASSPASGQETQYF. This sequence joins TRBV18 and TRBJ2-5; 8 nucleotides agree with TRBD2. V was pared by 3 bases and J by 2 bases, with 2 bases of the junction left unmatched. Germline V gene lookup returns CDR1 KGHSH and CDR2 LQKENI. This CDR3 is 14 amino acids long.

This chain joins TRBV19 and TRBJ1-6; 9 nucleotides agree with TRBD1. Germline loops: CDR1 LNHDA, CDR2 SQIVND (reference sequence). The V gene end was trimmed by 11 bases and the J gene end by 6 bases; junction bases not matched to a gene: 2. This CDR3 spans 12 amino acids. The CDR3 DNA reads TGTGCCGCGGGACAGGGTAATTCACCCCTCCACTTT. It codes for CAAGQGNSPLHF.

V gene TRBV2 combines with J gene TRBJ1-2; D is uncertain. Germline V gene data show CDR1 as SNHLY and CDR2 as FYNNEI. This CDR3 has 13 residues. The V end was cut by 3 bases, the J end by 1 base, with 6 bases between. CDR3 bases: TGTGCCAGCAGTGACTTCCTTAACTATGGCTACACCTTC. This codes for CASSDFLNYGYTF.

For this clone: Different DNA sequences within this sample yield the same CDR3. This chain uses TRBV5-1 with TRBJ1-1; D is unclear. From germline, CDR1 is SGHRS and CDR2 YFSETQ. V was clipped by 0 bases and J by 4 bases, with 7 bases between them. The CDR3 covers 13 residues. The CDR3 here is CASSLGGSTEAFF. Written as DNA, the CDR3 is TGCGCCAGCAGCTTGGGAGGGAGCACTGAAGCTTTCTTT.

The chain has TRBV28 and TRBJ1-5; 8 bases are a match to TRBD1. V lost 8 bases and J lost 1; bases outside the gene matches: 4. The CDR3 is 14 residues long. CDR1 is MDHEN, CDR2 SYDVKM, per germline. CDR3 amino acids: CASSTGGSNQPQHF. The CDR3 nucleotides read TGTGCCAGCTCTACAGGGGGGAGCAATCAGCCCCAGCATTTT.

V usage is TRBV27 and J usage is TRBJ2-1; D not certain. This CDR3 has 13 residues. V dropped 5 bases and J dropped 2 bases, with 7 bases sitting between them. Looked up from germline, CDR1 is MNHEY and CDR2 is SMNVEV (reference sequence). CDR3 residues: CASSPAAYNEQFF. In DNA form, the CDR3 reads TGTGCCAGCAGTCCCGCAGCCTACAATGAGCAGTTCTTC.

The chain uses TRBV3-1 (or the pseudogene TRBV3-2) and TRBJ1-2, with TRBD1 matching 12 bases. Looked up from germline, CDR1 is LGHDT and CDR2 is YNNKEL (reference sequence). There are 18 residues in the CDR3. The trim removed 0 bases at V and 3 bases at J, leaving 8 bases unmatched. This CDR3 reads CASSQEVLGQGAHYGYTF. The CDR3 nucleotides read TGTGCCAGCAGCCAAGAAGTTTTGGGACAGGGGGCCCACTATGGCTACACCTTC.

This clone has only one observation. The chain has TRBV7-9 and TRBJ2-7; 7 nucleotides align to TRBD1. Per germline, CDR1 SEHNR and CDR2 FQNEAQ (reference sequence). The length of the CDR3 is 15 residues. With 0 bases clipped from V and 3 bases from J, the junction kept 5 bases outside the gene matches. The CDR3 coding sequence is TGTGCCAGCAGCTTAGCCGGGACAGCAGGCTACGAGCAGTACTTC. Translating it yields CASSLAGTAGYEQYF.